This T cell receptor (beta chain) was obtained from a study of cytomegalovirus exposure and HLA in healthy donors. Study-wide points: It was confirmed in vitro that three of the CMV-associated chains were specific for CMV antigens.

Repertoires were generated with immunoSEQ multiplex PCR, while TCRdb's copy carries only in-frame clones and drops some. The table includes fewer than 200,000 clones, 86% detected once. V gave up 6 bases and J gave up 9 bases, with 15 bases separating them. This CDR3 spans 13 amino acids. The germline V gene encodes CDR1 MNHNS and CDR2 SASEGT. For this clone: What it recognizes is unknown.

The chain joins TRBV6-1 to TRBJ2-1; D gene unclear. The sample taken for sequencing was PBMCs. This clonotype was sampled from a young woman in good health and CMV-seronegative. The CDR3 spells CASSLTVLPEQFF. CDR3 bases: TGTGCCAGCAGCCTAACGGTCCTTCCTGAGCAGTTCTTC.